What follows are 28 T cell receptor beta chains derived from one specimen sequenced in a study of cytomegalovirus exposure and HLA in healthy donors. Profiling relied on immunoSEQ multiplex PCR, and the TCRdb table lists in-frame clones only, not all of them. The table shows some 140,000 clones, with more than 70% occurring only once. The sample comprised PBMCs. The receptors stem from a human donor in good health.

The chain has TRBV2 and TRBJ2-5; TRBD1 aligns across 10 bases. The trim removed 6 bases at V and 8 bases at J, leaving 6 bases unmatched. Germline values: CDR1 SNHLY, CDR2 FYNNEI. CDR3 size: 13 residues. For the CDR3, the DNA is TGTGCCAGCAGCTCGGGACAGGGGAATACCCAGTACTTC. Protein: CASSSGQGNTQYF.

This CDR3 reads CASSSLTTVYSGANVLTF. For the CDR3, the DNA is TGTGCCAGCAGCTCCCTTACGACAGTCTACTCTGGGGCCAACGTCCTGACTTTC. The chain carries TRBV7-9 and TRBJ2-6; D might be TRBD1 (5 bases). Trimming removed 4 bases from V and 0 bases from J, with 16 bases in between. The germline V gene has CDR1 SEHNR and CDR2 FQNEAQ (reference sequence). This CDR3 has 18 residues.

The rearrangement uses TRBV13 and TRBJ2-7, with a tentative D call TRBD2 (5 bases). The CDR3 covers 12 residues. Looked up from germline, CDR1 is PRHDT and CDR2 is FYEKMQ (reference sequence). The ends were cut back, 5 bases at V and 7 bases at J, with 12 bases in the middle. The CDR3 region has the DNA TGTGCCAGCAGCCTCCGTCCGGGGGAGCAGTACTTC. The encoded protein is CASSLRPGEQYF.

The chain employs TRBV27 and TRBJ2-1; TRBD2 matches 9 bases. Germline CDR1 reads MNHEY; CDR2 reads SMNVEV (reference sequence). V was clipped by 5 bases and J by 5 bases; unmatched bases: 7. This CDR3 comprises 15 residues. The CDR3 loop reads CASSLAGGPHNEQFF. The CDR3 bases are TGTGCCAGCAGTCTTGCGGGAGGGCCCCACAATGAGCAGTTCTTC.

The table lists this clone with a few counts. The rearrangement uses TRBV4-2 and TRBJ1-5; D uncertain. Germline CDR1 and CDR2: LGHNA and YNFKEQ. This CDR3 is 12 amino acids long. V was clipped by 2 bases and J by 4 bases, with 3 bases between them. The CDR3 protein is CASSQINQPQHF. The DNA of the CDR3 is TGTGCCAGCAGCCAAATAAATCAGCCCCAGCATTTT.

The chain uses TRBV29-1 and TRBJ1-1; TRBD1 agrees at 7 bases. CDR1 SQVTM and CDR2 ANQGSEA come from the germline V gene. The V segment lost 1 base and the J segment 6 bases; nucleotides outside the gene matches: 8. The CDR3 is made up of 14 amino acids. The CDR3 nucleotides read TGCAGCGTTGAAGTGACAGGGTTTCTAGCTGAAGCTTTCTTT. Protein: CSVEVTGFLAEAFF.

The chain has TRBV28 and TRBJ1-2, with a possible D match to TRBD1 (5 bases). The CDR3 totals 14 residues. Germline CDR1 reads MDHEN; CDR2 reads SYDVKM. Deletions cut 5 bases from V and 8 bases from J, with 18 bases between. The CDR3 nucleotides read TGTGCCAGCAGTCTGATGGGGCAAGGGTCGGGCTACACCTTC. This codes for CASSLMGQGSGYTF.

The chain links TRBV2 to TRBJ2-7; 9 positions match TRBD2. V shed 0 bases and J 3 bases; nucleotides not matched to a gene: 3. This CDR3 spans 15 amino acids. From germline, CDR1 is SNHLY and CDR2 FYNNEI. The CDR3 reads CASSEARGGYYEQYF. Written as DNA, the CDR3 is TGTGCCAGCAGTGAAGCGCGGGGGGGGTACTACGAGCAGTACTTC.

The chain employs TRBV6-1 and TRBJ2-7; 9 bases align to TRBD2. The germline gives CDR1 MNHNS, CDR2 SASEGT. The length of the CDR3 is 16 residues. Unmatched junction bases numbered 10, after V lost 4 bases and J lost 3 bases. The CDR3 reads CASSATLAGGFYEQYF. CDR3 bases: TGTGCCAGCAGTGCCACACTAGCGGGTGGTTTCTACGAGCAGTACTTC.

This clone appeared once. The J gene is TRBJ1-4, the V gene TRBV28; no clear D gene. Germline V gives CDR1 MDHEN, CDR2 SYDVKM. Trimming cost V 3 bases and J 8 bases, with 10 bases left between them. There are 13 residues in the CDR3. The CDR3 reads CASSFGFTEKLFF. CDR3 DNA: TGTGCCAGCAGTTTCGGTTTTACGGAAAAACTGTTTTTT.

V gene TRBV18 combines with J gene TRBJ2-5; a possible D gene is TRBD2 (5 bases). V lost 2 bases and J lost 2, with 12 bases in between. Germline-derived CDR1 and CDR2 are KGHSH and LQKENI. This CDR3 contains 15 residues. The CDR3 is CASSPYGGLQETQYF. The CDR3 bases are TGTGCCAGCTCACCATACGGCGGACTTCAAGAGACCCAGTACTTC.

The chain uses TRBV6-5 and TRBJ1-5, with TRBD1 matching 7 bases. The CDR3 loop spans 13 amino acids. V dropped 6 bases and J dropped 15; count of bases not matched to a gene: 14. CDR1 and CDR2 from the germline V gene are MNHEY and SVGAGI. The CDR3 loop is CASSPGGQASWHF. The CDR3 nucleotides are TGTGCCAGCAGCCCTGGTGGACAGGCCTCTTGGCATTTT.

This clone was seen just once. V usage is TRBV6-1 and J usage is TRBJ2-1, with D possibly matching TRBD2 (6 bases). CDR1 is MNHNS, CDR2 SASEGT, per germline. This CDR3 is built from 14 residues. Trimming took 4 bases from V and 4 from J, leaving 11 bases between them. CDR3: CASSGRDGYNEQFF. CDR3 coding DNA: TGTGCCAGCAGTGGGCGGGACGGGTACAATGAGCAGTTCTTC.

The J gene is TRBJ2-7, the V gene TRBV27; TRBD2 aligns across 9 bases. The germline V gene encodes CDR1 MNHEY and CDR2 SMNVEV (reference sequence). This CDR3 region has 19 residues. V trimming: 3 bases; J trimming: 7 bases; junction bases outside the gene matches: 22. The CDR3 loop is CASSFSSKLVAGDLDEQYF. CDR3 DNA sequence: TGTGCCAGCAGTTTCTCTAGTAAGCTGGTAGCGGGAGATTTGGATGAGCAGTACTTC.

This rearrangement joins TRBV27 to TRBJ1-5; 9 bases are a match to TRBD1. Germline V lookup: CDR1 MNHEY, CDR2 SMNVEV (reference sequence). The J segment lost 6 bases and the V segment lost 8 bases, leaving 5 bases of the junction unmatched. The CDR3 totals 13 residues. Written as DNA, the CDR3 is TGTGCCAGCCCGGGACAGGGAAGTCAGCCCCAGCATTTT. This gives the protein CASPGQGSQPQHF.

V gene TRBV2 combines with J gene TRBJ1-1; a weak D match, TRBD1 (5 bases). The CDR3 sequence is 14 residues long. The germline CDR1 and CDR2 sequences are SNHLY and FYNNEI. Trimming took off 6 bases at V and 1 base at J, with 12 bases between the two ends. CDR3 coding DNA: TGTGCCAGCAGCGGCGGGACGGAGAACACTGAAGCTTTCTTT. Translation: CASSGGTENTEAFF. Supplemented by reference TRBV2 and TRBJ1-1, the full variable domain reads EPEVTQTPSHQVTQMGQEVILRCVPISNHLYFYWYRQILGQKVEFLVSFYNNEISEKSEIFDDQFSVERPDGSNFTLKIRSTKLEDSAMYFCASSGGTENTEAFFGQGTRLTVV.

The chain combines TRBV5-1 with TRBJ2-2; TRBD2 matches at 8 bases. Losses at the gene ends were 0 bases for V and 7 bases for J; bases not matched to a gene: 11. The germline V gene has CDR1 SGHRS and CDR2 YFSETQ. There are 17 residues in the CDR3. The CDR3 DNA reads TGCGCCAGCAGCTTGGAGGGACTAGGGAGAAGGATCGGGGAGCTGTTTTTT. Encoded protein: CASSLEGLGRRIGELFF.

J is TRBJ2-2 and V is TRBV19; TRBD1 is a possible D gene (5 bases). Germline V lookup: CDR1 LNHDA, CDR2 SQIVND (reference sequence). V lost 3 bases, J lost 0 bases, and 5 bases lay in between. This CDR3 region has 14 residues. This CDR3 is CASSMTANTGELFF. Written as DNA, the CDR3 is TGTGCCAGTAGTATGACAGCGAACACCGGGGAGCTGTTTTTT.

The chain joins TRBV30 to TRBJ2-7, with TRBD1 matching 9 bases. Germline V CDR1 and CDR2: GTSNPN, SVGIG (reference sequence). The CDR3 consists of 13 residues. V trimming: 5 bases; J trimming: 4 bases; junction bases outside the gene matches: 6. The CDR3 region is CAWGQGMVYEQYF. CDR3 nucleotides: TGTGCCTGGGGACAGGGGATGGTGTACGAGCAGTACTTC.

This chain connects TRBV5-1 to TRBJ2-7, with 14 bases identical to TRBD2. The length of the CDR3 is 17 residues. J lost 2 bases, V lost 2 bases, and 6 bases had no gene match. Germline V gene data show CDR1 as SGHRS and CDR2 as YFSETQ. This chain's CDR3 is CASSFSPGLAGAYEQYF. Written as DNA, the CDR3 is TGCGCCAGCAGCTTTAGTCCGGGACTAGCGGGGGCCTACGAGCAGTACTTC.

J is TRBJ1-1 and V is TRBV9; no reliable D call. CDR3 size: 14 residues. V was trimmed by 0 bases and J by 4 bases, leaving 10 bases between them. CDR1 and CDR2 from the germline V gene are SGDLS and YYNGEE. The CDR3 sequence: CASSVDGGVTEAFF. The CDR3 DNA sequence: TGTGCCAGCAGCGTAGATGGCGGAGTCACTGAAGCTTTCTTT.

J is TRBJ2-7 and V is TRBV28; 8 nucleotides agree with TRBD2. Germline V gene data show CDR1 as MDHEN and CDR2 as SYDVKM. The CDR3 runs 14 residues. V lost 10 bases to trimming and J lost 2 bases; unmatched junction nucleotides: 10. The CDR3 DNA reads TGTGCCACTTCTAGCGGGTCTCTTCCCTACGAGCAGTACTTC. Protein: CATSSGSLPYEQYF.

The CDR3 is CSVLETGELFF. The CDR3 DNA sequence: TGCAGCGTTCTAGAAACCGGGGAGCTGTTTTTT. The chain is built from TRBV29-1 and TRBJ2-2; D unclear. The V end was cut by 5 bases, the J end by 5 bases, with 6 bases between. CDR1 is SQVTM, CDR2 ANQGSEA, per germline. The CDR3 spans 11 residues.

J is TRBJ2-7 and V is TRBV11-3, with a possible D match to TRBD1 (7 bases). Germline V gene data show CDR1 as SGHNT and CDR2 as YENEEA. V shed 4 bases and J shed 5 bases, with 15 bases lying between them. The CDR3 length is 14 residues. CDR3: CASSSTTGRNEQYF. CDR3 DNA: TGTGCCAGCAGCTCAACGACAGGGAGGAACGAGCAGTACTTC.

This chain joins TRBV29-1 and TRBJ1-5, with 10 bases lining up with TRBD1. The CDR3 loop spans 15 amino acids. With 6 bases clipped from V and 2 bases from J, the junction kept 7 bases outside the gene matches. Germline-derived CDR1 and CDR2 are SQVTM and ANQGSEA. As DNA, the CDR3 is TGCAGCGTCAGTCCCGGGACAGGGGGCAATCAGCCCCAGCATTTT. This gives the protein CSVSPGTGGNQPQHF.

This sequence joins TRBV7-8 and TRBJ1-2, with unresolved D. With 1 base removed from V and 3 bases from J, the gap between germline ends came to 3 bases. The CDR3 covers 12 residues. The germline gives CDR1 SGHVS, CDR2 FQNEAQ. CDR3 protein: CASSLEHYGYTF. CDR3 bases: TGTGCCAGCAGCTTAGAGCACTATGGCTACACCTTC.

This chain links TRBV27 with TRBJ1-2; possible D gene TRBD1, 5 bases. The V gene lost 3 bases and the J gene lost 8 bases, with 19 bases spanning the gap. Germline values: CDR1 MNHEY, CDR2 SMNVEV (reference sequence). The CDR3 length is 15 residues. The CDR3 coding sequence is TGTGCCAGCAGTTTGAGTGGCGCAGGGTTTTTAGGCTACACCTTC. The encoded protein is CASSLSGAGFLGYTF.

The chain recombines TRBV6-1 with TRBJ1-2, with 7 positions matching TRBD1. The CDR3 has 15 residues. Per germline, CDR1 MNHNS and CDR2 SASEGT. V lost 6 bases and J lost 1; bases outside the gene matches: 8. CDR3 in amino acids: CASSFWDSNNYGYTF. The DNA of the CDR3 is TGTGCCAGCAGCTTCTGGGACAGTAATAACTATGGCTACACCTTC.